Presented here are 8 T cell receptor beta chains from one specimen sequenced in a study of shared clonotypes between healthy human individuals. The table came from immunoSEQ multiplex PCR; TCRdb's copy has only in-frame clones and leaves some out. In the table there are roughly 640,000 clones, 97% of which are singletons. Sequencing was done on a sample of naive CD4+ T cells sorted from blood. Documented subset: CD45RA+ positively selected. The receptors here all came from a woman aged 25 to 39 in good health.

V and J are TRBV7-9 and TRBJ1-4; no firm D call. The CDR3 has 17 amino acids. Trimming removed 1 base at V and 7 bases at J, with 19 bases between. The germline V gene has CDR1 SEHNR and CDR2 FQNEAQ (reference sequence). The DNA for the CDR3 is TGTGCCAGCAGCTTAGTCCTTTTATGGTCCCCTAGTGAAAAACTGTTTTTT. Encoded protein: CASSLVLLWSPSEKLFF.

The chain links TRBV14 to TRBJ2-2; 8 positions match TRBD1. CDR1 is SGHDN, CDR2 FVKESK, per germline. This CDR3 has 17 amino acids. The junction had 8 bases not matched to a gene; V was cut back by 0 bases and J by 5 bases. The chain's CDR3 is CASSQDRGRIWTGELFF. In nucleotides, the CDR3 is TGTGCCAGCAGCCAAGACAGGGGGCGCATATGGACCGGGGAGCTGTTTTTT.

The V call is TRBV4-1, the J call TRBJ2-7, with TRBD1 identical over 7 bases. Losses at the gene ends were 3 bases for V and 3 bases for J; bases not matched to a gene: 5. CDR1 MGHRA and CDR2 YSYEKL come from the germline V gene. CDR3 length: 14 residues. CDR3 sequence reads: CASSHADRFYEQYF. CDR3 coding DNA: TGCGCCAGCAGCCACGCGGACAGGTTCTACGAGCAGTACTTC.

This clone was observed once. V and J are TRBV2 and TRBJ1-4, with D possibly TRBD1 on 5 matching bases. V was clipped by 5 bases and J by 5 bases, with 15 bases between them. From germline, CDR1 is SNHLY and CDR2 FYNNEI. This CDR3 has 15 amino acids. The CDR3 sequence: CASSTRQLKNEKLFF. The DNA of the CDR3 is TGTGCCAGCAGTACTCGACAGTTAAAAAATGAAAAACTGTTTTTT. Using reference TRBV2 and TRBJ1-4 for the parts outside the CDR3, the full variable domain is EPEVTQTPSHQVTQMGQEVILRCVPISNHLYFYWYRQILGQKVEFLVSFYNNEISEKSEIFDDQFSVERPDGSNFTLKIRSTKLEDSAMYFCASSTRQLKNEKLFFGSGTQLSVL.

The V and J genes are TRBV7-6 and TRBJ2-7; D may be TRBD1 or TRBD2 (5 bases each). The length of the CDR3 is 14 residues. V lost 5 bases, J lost 2 bases, and 13 bases lay in between. Germline CDR1 reads SGHVS; CDR2 reads FNYEAQ. DNA for the CDR3: TGTGCCAGCAGCCCTCGGGGCAGACCCTACGAGCAGTACTTC. Amino acids: CASSPRGRPYEQYF.

This clone is a singleton in its sample. The chain uses TRBV4-1 and TRBJ1-5; unclear D gene. From germline, CDR1 is MGHRA and CDR2 YSYEKL. The germline V and J ends were trimmed by 5 bases and 8 bases, with 13 bases remaining between them. The CDR3 loop spans 13 amino acids. CDR3 bases: TGCGCCAGCAGCACACCTGGGGTTAAGCCCCAGCATTTT. Protein product: CASSTPGVKPQHF.

This chain uses TRBV5-1 with TRBJ1-1; no clear D. This CDR3 spans 11 amino acids. The germline V and J ends were trimmed by 4 bases and 8 bases, with 9 bases remaining between them. Germline V gene lookup returns CDR1 SGHRS and CDR2 YFSETQ. The CDR3 region is CASSSGAEAFF. The DNA of the CDR3 is TGCGCCAGCAGCAGCGGAGCAGAAGCTTTCTTT.

The genes are TRBV28 and TRBJ1-2; D perhaps matches TRBD1 (5 bases). V was pared by 6 bases and J by 8 bases, with 13 bases between. Germline-derived CDR1 and CDR2 are MDHEN and SYDVKM. The CDR3 sequence is 12 residues long. The CDR3 nucleotides read TGTGCCAGCAGGACCCCGGGGGTGGGCTACACCTTC. It translates to CASRTPGVGYTF.